Listed here are 19 T cell receptor beta chains from one sample, sequenced in a study of T cell responses to AZD1222 COVID-19 vaccine. Clones were read by immunoSEQ multiplex PCR, and TCRdb kept only the in-frame ones, dropping some. The table includes 120,000 or so clones, 90% detected once. The specimen comprised peripheral blood, sampled on day 0 of AZD1222 vaccination. The receptors here all came from an adult in good health.

This clone was seen a single time. The V and J genes are TRBV27 and TRBJ2-7; D possibly corresponds to TRBD2 (5 bases). Germline CDR1 MNHEY, CDR2 SMNVEV (reference sequence). This CDR3 spans 15 amino acids. V was cut by 6 bases and J by 3 bases, with 18 bases left in between. The CDR3 here is CASRPRVEFFYEQYF. The CDR3 nucleotides are TGTGCCAGCAGGCCGAGGGTAGAGTTCTTCTACGAGCAGTACTTC.

The gene calls are TRBV18 and TRBJ1-1, with 7 bases that match TRBD1. V trimming: 5 bases; J trimming: 1 base; junction bases outside the gene matches: 1. The CDR3 runs to 13 residues. CDR1 is KGHSH, CDR2 LQKENI, per germline. CDR3 residues: CASSGDRNTEAFF. The CDR3 nucleotides read TGTGCCAGCTCAGGGGACAGGAACACTGAAGCTTTCTTT. The variable domain in full, completed from reference TRBV18 and TRBJ1-1, reads NAGVMQNPRHLVRRRGQEARLRCSPMKGHSHVYWYRQLPEEGLKFMVYLQKENIIDESGMPKERFSAEFPKEGPSILRIQQVVRGDSAAYFCASSGDRNTEAFFGQGTRLTVV.

The DNA for the CDR3 is TGTGCCAGCAGTTACTCCAGGTTCTCTGGAAACACCATATATTTT. It specifies CASSYSRFSGNTIYF. This rearrangement joins TRBV6-5 to TRBJ1-3; no reliable D call. Deletions cut 0 bases from V and 0 bases from J, with 6 bases between. From germline, CDR1 is MNHEY and CDR2 SVGAGI. The CDR3 runs 15 residues.

This sequence joins TRBV5-1 and TRBJ2-2; 7 nucleotides match TRBD2. The junction had 5 bases not matched to a gene; V was cut back by 2 bases and J by 1 base. The CDR3 extends over 16 amino acids. Germline V gene data show CDR1 as SGHRS and CDR2 as YFSETQ. The CDR3 sequence: CASSLGASGNTGELFF. For the CDR3, the DNA is TGCGCCAGCAGCTTAGGGGCTAGCGGGAACACCGGGGAGCTGTTTTTT.

Here the CDR3 reads CASSPRSGKTDTQYF. The CDR3 coding sequence is TGTGCCAGCAGTCCTAGGAGCGGGAAGACAGATACGCAGTATTTT. This rearrangement joins TRBV27 to TRBJ2-3; 7 nucleotides align to TRBD2. The CDR3 is 15 amino acids. CDR1 and CDR2 (germline): MNHEY, SMNVEV (reference sequence). V was pared by 5 bases and J by 3 bases, with 8 bases of the junction left unmatched.

The V and J genes are TRBV28 and TRBJ2-7; TRBD2 aligns across 10 bases. V gave up 4 bases and J gave up 6 bases; unmatched junction bases: 6. Germline V gene lookup returns CDR1 MDHEN and CDR2 SYDVKM. This CDR3 has 14 amino acids. CDR3 in amino acids: CASSSLASGSEQYF. CDR3 nucleotides: TGTGCCAGCAGTTCTCTCGCTAGCGGGAGCGAGCAGTACTTC.

This chain joins TRBV10-2 and TRBJ2-2, with 11 bases fitting TRBD2. This CDR3 spans 17 amino acids. From germline, CDR1 is WSHSY and CDR2 SAAADI. J lost 5 bases, V lost 2 bases, and 7 bases had no gene match. The CDR3 sequence: CASSEISGRGFTGELFF. DNA for the CDR3: TGCGCCAGCAGTGAGATTAGCGGGAGGGGGTTTACCGGGGAGCTGTTTTTT.

This sequence joins TRBV18 and TRBJ1-2; 7 bases are a match to TRBD1. From germline, CDR1 is KGHSH and CDR2 LQKENI. The CDR3 runs to 13 residues. The V gene end was trimmed by 3 bases and the J gene end by 7 bases; junction bases not matched to a gene: 5. This CDR3 reads CASSPSGTAGYTF. The DNA for the CDR3 is TGTGCCAGCTCACCCTCCGGGACAGCTGGCTACACCTTC.

This chain uses TRBV5-1 with TRBJ1-5; D uncertain. The germline gives CDR1 SGHRS, CDR2 YFSETQ. V was clipped by 3 bases and J by 6 bases, with 16 bases between them. The CDR3 consists of 15 residues. CDR3 sequence: CASSSGNGVGQPQHF. The CDR3 nucleotides are TGCGCCAGCAGCTCCGGGAACGGGGTTGGTCAGCCCCAGCATTTT.

This clone was seen only once. V and J are TRBV5-1 and TRBJ2-7; D might be TRBD1 (6 bases). The CDR3 has 13 amino acids. Trimming shortened V by 1 base and J by 3 bases, and 8 bases separated the two germline ends. Germline assignment: CDR1 SGHRS and CDR2 YFSETQ. The CDR3 nucleotides read TGCGCCAGCAGCTTGCTGGGACACTACGAGCAGTACTTC. The encoded protein is CASSLLGHYEQYF.

This sequence joins TRBV7-6 and TRBJ2-7; 13 positions match TRBD2. The J segment lost 5 bases and the V segment lost 1 base, leaving 8 bases of the junction unmatched. This CDR3 is built from 17 residues. Germline CDR1 reads SGHVS; CDR2 reads FNYEAQ. This chain's CDR3 is CASSLGPGTSGNHEQYF. CDR3 bases: TGTGCCAGCAGCTTAGGGCCAGGGACTAGCGGGAACCACGAGCAGTACTTC.

CDR3 region: CASSLYGTGAGYTF. CDR3 in DNA: TGTGCCAGCAGTTTATATGGGACAGGGGCCGGCTACACCTTC. The chain couples TRBV27 to TRBJ1-2; 10 nucleotides line up with TRBD1. CDR1 and CDR2 from the germline V gene are MNHEY and SMNVEV (reference sequence). V shed 1 base, J shed 8 bases, and the junction held 4 bases outside the gene matches. The CDR3 extends over 14 amino acids.

This chain uses TRBV27 with TRBJ1-1; 8 bases are a match to TRBD1. Trimming took 5 bases from V and 6 from J; bases not matched to a gene: 5. Germline V gene data show CDR1 as MNHEY and CDR2 as SMNVEV (reference sequence). The CDR3 runs 13 residues. CDR3 loop: CASSRQGSPEAFF. The DNA for the CDR3 is TGTGCCAGCAGTCGACAGGGGTCGCCTGAAGCTTTCTTT.

The chain joins TRBV19 to TRBJ2-1; 7 nucleotides line up with TRBD2. CDR1 is LNHDA and CDR2 is SQIVND in the germline V gene (reference sequence). Trimming cost V 9 bases and J 3 bases; bases outside gene matches: 5. The CDR3 consists of 13 residues. This CDR3 reads CASRLAGYNEQFF. The CDR3, as DNA: TGTGCCAGCCGCTTAGCGGGCTACAATGAGCAGTTCTTC.

The rearrangement uses TRBV25-1 and TRBJ2-7; 11 nucleotides align to TRBD2. Trimming removed 2 bases from V and 4 bases from J; junction bases left unmatched: 7. Germline V CDR1 and CDR2: MGHDK, SYGVNS. The CDR3 totals 16 residues. The CDR3 DNA sequence: TGTGCCAGCAGTGAACGACTAGCGGGGCTACATTACGAGCAGTACTTC. This translates into CASSERLAGLHYEQYF.

The rearrangement uses TRBV2 and TRBJ1-4; tentatively, D is TRBD1 (5 bases). V was cut by 3 bases and J by 7 bases, with 9 bases left in between. The CDR3 consists of 13 residues. CDR1 is SNHLY, CDR2 FYNNEI, per germline. The CDR3 loop is CASSEQGSEKLFF. The CDR3 DNA sequence: TGTGCCAGCAGTGAGCAGGGATCTGAAAAACTGTTTTTT. Supplemented by reference TRBV2 and TRBJ1-4, the full variable domain reads EPEVTQTPSHQVTQMGQEVILRCVPISNHLYFYWYRQILGQKVEFLVSFYNNEISEKSEIFDDQFSVERPDGSNFTLKIRSTKLEDSAMYFCASSEQGSEKLFFGSGTQLSVL.

This rearrangement joins TRBV5-1 to TRBJ1-2, with 9 bases lining up with TRBD1. The J segment lost 6 bases and the V segment lost 3 bases, leaving 3 bases of the junction unmatched. The CDR3 is made up of 13 amino acids. Germline V gene data show CDR1 as SGHRS and CDR2 as YFSETQ. CDR3 bases: TGCGCCAGCAGCTGGGGACAGGGCGATGGCTACACCTTC. Encoded protein: CASSWGQGDGYTF.

This chain links TRBV5-4 with TRBJ2-5; the D gene could be TRBD1 or TRBD2 (5 bases each). CDR3 length: 15 residues. The V gene lost 6 bases and the J gene lost 3 bases, with 18 bases spanning the gap. Germline assignment: CDR1 SGHNT and CDR2 YYREEE (reference sequence). CDR3 protein: CASTSGGHAKETQYF. The CDR3 coding sequence is TGTGCCAGCACATCTGGAGGACATGCCAAAGAGACCCAGTACTTC.

The chain is built from TRBV10-1 and TRBJ1-5; 8 nucleotides agree with TRBD1. Trimming cost V 4 bases and J 0 bases; bases outside gene matches: 8. This CDR3 region has 17 residues. Looked up from germline, CDR1 is WNHNN and CDR2 is SYGVQD (reference sequence). For the CDR3, the DNA is TGCGCCAGCAGTGTCCCCACAGGGGGTAATAGCAATCAGCCCCAGCATTTT. Translated, it gives CASSVPTGGNSNQPQHF.